The clone carrying this TCR beta chain was observed at least ten times. These data are taken from a study of identical twins. TCRdb called the 5' RACE reads again in MiXCR, with one record for every CDR3 protein. The table lists 250,000 or so distinct CDR3 sequences, around 7.6% of them singletons. CDR3 size: 13 residues. V was shortened by 6 bases and J by 4 bases, with 11 bases between the two germline ends. The sample was also linked to a second study, of yellow fever vaccine responses in identical twins.

This rearrangement joins TRBV12-3 or TRBV12-4 to TRBJ2-3, with no clear D. The sequence was obtained from a woman in her late teens or twenties in good health. Sequencing was done on a sample of CD8+ T cells sorted from blood. The CDR3 protein is CASSYSSPDTQYF. CDR3 nucleotides: TGTGCCAGCAGCTACTCAAGCCCAGATACGCAGTATTTT.